Detailed here is one TCR beta chain. Assay: immunoSEQ multiplex PCR; the TCRdb copy retains only in-frame clones and omits some. The sample has around 500,000 clones; 76% are singletons. This entry belongs to a study of shared clonotypes between healthy human individuals. Study at large: A couple of women and three men aged 18 to 49 made up the donors.

It was tens of millions of PBMCs that unsorted samples used for genomic DNA. The V and J ends lost 4 bases and 5 bases respectively, with 18 bases between them. The V gene's germline CDR1 is SGHRS and CDR2 YFSETQ. The CDR3 length is 15 residues. The V and J genes are TRBV5-1 and TRBJ2-5; D gene ambiguous. This receptor was identified in a woman in her thirties or forties in good health. Some clones in this sample may be carry-over from other donors' samples. Sequencing was carried out using PBMCs. As DNA, the CDR3 is TGCGCCAGCAGCCAATCCCCGGTACCGGTGGAGACCCAGTACTTC. It is translated as CASSQSPVPVETQYF.